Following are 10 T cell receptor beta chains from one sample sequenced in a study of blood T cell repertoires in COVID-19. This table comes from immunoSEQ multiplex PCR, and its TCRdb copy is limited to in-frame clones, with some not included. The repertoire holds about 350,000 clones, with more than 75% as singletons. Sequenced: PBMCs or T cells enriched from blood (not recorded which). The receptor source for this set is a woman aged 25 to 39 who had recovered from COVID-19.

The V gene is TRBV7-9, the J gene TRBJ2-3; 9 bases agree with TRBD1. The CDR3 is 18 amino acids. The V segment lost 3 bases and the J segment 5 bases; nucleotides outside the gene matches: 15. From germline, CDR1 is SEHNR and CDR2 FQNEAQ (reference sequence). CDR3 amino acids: CASSFNPGGTGRGDTQYF. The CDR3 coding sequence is TGTGCCAGCAGCTTCAACCCCGGCGGGACAGGGCGAGGAGATACGCAGTATTTT.

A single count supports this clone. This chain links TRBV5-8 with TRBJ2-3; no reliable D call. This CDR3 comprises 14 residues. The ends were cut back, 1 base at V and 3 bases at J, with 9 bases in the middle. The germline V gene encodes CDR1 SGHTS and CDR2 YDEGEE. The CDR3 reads CASSLPTETDTQYF. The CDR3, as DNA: TGTGCCAGCAGCTTGCCCACCGAGACAGATACGCAGTATTTT.

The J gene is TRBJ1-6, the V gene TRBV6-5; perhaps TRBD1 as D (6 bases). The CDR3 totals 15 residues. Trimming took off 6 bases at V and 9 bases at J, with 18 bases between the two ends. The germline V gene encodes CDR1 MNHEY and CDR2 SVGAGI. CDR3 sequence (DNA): TGTGCCAGCAGAAGGATTACAGGGTCGAGTTCACCCCTCCACTTT. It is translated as CASRRITGSSSPLHF.

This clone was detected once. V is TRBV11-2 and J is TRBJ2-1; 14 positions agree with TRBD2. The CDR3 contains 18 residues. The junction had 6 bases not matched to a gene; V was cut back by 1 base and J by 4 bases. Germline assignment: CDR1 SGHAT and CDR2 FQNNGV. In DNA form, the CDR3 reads TGTGCCAGCAGCTTAGTGGGACTAGCGGGAGAGCCATACAATGAGCAGTTCTTC. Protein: CASSLVGLAGEPYNEQFF.

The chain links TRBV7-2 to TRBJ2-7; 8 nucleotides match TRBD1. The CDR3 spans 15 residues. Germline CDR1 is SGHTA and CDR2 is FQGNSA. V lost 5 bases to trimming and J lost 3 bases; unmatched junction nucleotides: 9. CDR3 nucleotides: TGTGCCAGCAGCCCAGTCGGGACAGGCGACTACGAGCAGTACTTC. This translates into CASSPVGTGDYEQYF.

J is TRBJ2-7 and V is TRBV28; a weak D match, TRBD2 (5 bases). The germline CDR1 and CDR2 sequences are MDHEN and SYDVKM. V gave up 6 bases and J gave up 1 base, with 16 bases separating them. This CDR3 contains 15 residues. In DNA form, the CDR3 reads TGTGCCAGCAGAAAAGGGAGACATACGTCCTACGAGCAGTACTTC. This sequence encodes CASRKGRHTSYEQYF.

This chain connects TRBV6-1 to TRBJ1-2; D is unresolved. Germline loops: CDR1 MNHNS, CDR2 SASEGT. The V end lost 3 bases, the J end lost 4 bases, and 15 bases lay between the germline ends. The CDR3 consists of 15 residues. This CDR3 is CASSEGNGGVYGYTF. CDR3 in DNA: TGTGCCAGCAGTGAGGGTAATGGAGGAGTCTATGGCTACACCTTC.

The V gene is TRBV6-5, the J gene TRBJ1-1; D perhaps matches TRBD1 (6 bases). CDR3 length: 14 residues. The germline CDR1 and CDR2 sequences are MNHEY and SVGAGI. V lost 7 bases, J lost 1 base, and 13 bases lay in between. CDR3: CASTLDRPNTEAFF. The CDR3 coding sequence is TGTGCCAGCACTTTAGACAGGCCGAACACTGAAGCTTTCTTT.

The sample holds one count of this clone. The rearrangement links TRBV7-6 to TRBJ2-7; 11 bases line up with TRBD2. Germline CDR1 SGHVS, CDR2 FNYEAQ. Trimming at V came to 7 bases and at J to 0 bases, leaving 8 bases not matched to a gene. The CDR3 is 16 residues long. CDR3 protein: CASTQRLAGGSYEQYF. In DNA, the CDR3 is TGTGCCAGCACCCAACGGCTAGCGGGAGGCTCCTACGAGCAGTACTTC.

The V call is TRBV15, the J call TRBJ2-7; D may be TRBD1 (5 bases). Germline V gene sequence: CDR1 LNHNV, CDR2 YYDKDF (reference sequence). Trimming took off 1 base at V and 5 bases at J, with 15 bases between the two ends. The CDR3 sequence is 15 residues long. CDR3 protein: CATSRAKGFNHEQYF. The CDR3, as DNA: TGTGCCACCAGCAGAGCCAAGGGGTTTAACCACGAGCAGTACTTC.